The entry below describes one TCR beta chain. This record comes from a study of OX40 agonist ivuxolimab in advanced cancers. This table comes from immunoSEQ multiplex PCR, and its TCRdb copy is limited to in-frame clones, with some not included. This table has about 83,000 clones, roughly 87% appearing once. Sequenced material: CD4+ or CD8+ T cells sorted from blood, taken in a trial of the OX40 agonist ivuxolimab. The sequence was obtained from an adult with an advanced solid tumor such as melanoma, head and neck, liver or kidney cancer.

CDR3 amino acids: CASSVEPGHPGAQYF. CDR3 bases: TGTGCCAGCAGTGTAGAACCGGGACACCCTGGGGCGCAGTATTTT. The V gene is TRBV6-1, the J gene TRBJ2-3, with D possibly being TRBD1 (6 bases). This CDR3 comprises 15 residues. Between the trimmed V and J ends, which lost 4 bases and 10 bases, there was a span of 21 bases. CDR1 and CDR2 (germline): MNHNS, SASEGT.